This T cell receptor beta chain was captured in a study of blood T cell repertoires in COVID-19. The wider study: Italy, Spain and the United States were the sources of the convalescent and acute COVID-19 samples. Sample material is recorded as cDNA or gDNA derived from T cells, B-cell-depleted T cells, or PBMCs.

This clone was observed a single time. V dropped 0 bases and J dropped 5 bases, with 13 bases sitting between them. The CDR3 covers 16 residues. Germline CDR1 is MNHEY and CDR2 is SVGEGT. Original data processing: Using reference gene primer amplification, nucleated cell counts were estimated. Libraries were prepared by immunoSEQ multiplex PCR; TCRdb keeps only in-frame clonotypes and omits some of them. V and J calls and clone size are as listed in that table; D and trimming were resolved from the DNA. In the table there are around 110,000 clones, 71% of which are singletons. The chain couples TRBV6-2 or TRBV6-3 to TRBJ2-2, with D maybe TRBD2 (6 bases). This receptor was taken from a human donor with acute or convalescent COVID-19. The donor label of this sample is uncertain. Sequenced material: peripheral blood. The CDR3 nucleotides read TGTGCCAGCAGTTACTCGCGCGGGGCGGAAACCGGGGAGCTGTTTTTT. Translating it yields CASSYSRGAETGELFF.